The present entry profiles one T cell receptor beta chain with its context. Its antigen remains unknown. TCRdb recomputed calls from the reads with MiXCR, one row per CDR3 protein. The sample holds hundreds of thousands of distinct CDR3 sequences, around a sixth seen once. This entry belongs to a study of T cell repertoires in cytomegalovirus infection. The wider study: Public TCR beta signature analysis indicated the presence of both CMV infection and matching HLA type.

Regarding the study as a whole: The ex vivo response was dominated by HLA-C-restricted CMV-specific TCR beta clonotypes. Of the TCR beta families, the public ones yielded a cumulative frequency that identified carriers of CMV plus the relevant HLA.

The sample comprised PBMCs. The receptor was isolated from a human donor in good health (CMV status not recorded). Some clones in this sample may be carry-over from other donors' samples.

The CDR3 region has the DNA TGCAGTGCTACCAGACAGGGCGGCGGAAACACCATATATTTT. It codes for CSATRQGGGNTIYF. The chain combines TRBV20-1 with TRBJ1-3, with 7 bases that match TRBD1. Losses at the gene ends were 4 bases for V and 4 bases for J; bases not matched to a gene: 7. The germline gives CDR1 DFQATT, CDR2 SNEGSKA (reference sequence). The CDR3 length is 14 residues.